Listed below are T cell receptor beta chains from one sample, sequenced in a study of blood T cells in healthy people across ages. From the 5' RACE reads, TCRdb called clonotypes with MiXCR, one entry per CDR3 protein. The sample records under 1,000,000 distinct CDR3 sequences, around 34% being singletons. Specimen: blood. These receptor sequences come from a man younger than 35 in good health. Each CDR3 is given with its conserved first and last residue. Fields, in order: CDR3 protein, CDR3 DNA, J gene, clone size, V gene, D gene. A D gene is named only where the DNA matches it firmly. Part of the rows lack a size; the others show once, few, many or a class for expanded clones.

CASSKRTGELFF,TGTGCCAGCAGTAAGAGGACCGGGGAGCTGTTTTTT,TRBJ2-2,NA,TRBV28,NA
CSARGTSGGTSYNEQYF,TGCAGTGCTAGAGGAACTAGCGGGGGGACCTCCTACAATGAGCAGTACTTC,TRBJ2-7,NA,TRBV20-1,TRBD2
CASMPGVYNEQFF,TGTGCCAGCATGCCGGGGGTGTACAATGAGCAGTTCTTC,TRBJ2-1,few,TRBV6-6,NA
CASSFSLGGEQFF,TGCGCCAGCAGCTTTTCGTTAGGAGGTGAGCAGTTCTTC,TRBJ2-1,many,TRBV5-1,NA
CASSPDSDSYEQYF,TGTGCCAGCAGCCCGGACAGCGACTCCTACGAGCAGTACTTC,TRBJ2-7,NA,TRBV2,NA
CAISESRGNTGELFF,TGTGCCATCAGTGAGTCGAGGGGGAACACCGGGGAGCTGTTTTTT,TRBJ2-2,NA,TRBV10-3,NA
CASSATGTANSPPHF,TGTGCCAGCAGTGCCACCGGGACAGCTAATTCACCCCCCCACTTT,TRBJ1-6,NA,TRBV6-4,TRBD1
CSARDRGATNEQFF,TGCAGTGCTAGAGATCGCGGGGCTACCAATGAGCAGTTCTTC,TRBJ2-1,many,TRBV20-1,NA
CSARTGYHEQYF,TGCAGTGCAAGGACAGGGTACCACGAGCAGTACTTC,TRBJ2-7,NA,TRBV20-1,TRBD1
CASSSGVVNEQFF,TGTGCCAGCTCTAGCGGGGTAGTGAATGAGCAGTTCTTC,TRBJ2-1,NA,TRBV11-2,TRBD2
CASSQSDYEQYF,TGCGCCAGCAGTCAATCCGACTACGAGCAGTACTTC,TRBJ2-7,few,TRBV23-1,NA
CSVEAVAAEQFF,TGCAGCGTTGAAGCGGTGGCAGCTGAGCAGTTCTTC,TRBJ2-1,many,TRBV29-1,NA
CAIRKGVAPDNEQFF,TGTGCCATCAGGAAGGGAGTGGCGCCTGACAATGAGCAGTTCTTC,TRBJ2-1,NA,TRBV10-3,NA
CASGVTGTDEAFF,TGTGCTAGTGGTGTTACAGGGACTGATGAAGCTTTCTTT,TRBJ1-1,NA,TRBV12-5,NA
CASSPAAGNEQYF,TGTGCCAGCAGCCCGGCAGCGGGGAATGAGCAGTACTTC,TRBJ2-7,NA,TRBV7-2,TRBD2
CASMVSNQPQHF,TGTGCCAGCATGGTGAGCAATCAGCCCCAGCATTTT,TRBJ1-5,NA,TRBV12-3/TRBV12-4,NA
CASSPTGVLTDTQYF,TGTGCCAGCAGCCCGACAGGGGTGCTAACAGATACGCAGTATTTT,TRBJ2-3,NA,TRBV12-3/TRBV12-4,TRBD1
CSAPNLAGESTDTQYF,TGCAGTGCCCCGAACCTAGCGGGGGAAAGCACAGATACGCAGTATTTT,TRBJ2-3,many,TRBV20-1,TRBD2
CASSSRFGFSEQFF,TGTGCCAGCAGTTCTCGATTCGGTTTCAGTGAGCAGTTCTTC,TRBJ2-1,NA,TRBV12-3/TRBV12-4,NA
CASSLDVSGANVLTF,TGTGCCAGCAGCTTAGATGTCTCTGGGGCCAACGTCCTGACTTTC,TRBJ2-6,NA,TRBV7-3,NA
CSARAEWRIEQYF,TGCAGTGCTAGAGCCGAATGGCGAATCGAGCAGTACTTC,TRBJ2-7,NA,TRBV20-1,NA
CASTTSAPQGDQPQHF,TGTGCCAGCACCACCTCCGCACCACAGGGGGATCAGCCCCAGCATTTT,TRBJ1-5,few,TRBV12-3/TRBV12-4,TRBD1
CASRSRGISTDTQYF,TGTGCCAGTCGCTCTAGGGGGATTAGCACAGATACGCAGTATTTT,TRBJ2-3,few,TRBV5-5,NA
CASSVVRGRGYTF,TGTGCCAGCAGCGTAGTGAGGGGGCGAGGCTACACCTTC,TRBJ1-2,NA,TRBV9,TRBD1
CSARSPRLNEQFF,TGCAGTGCTAGAAGTCCTCGGCTCAATGAGCAGTTCTTC,TRBJ2-1,many,TRBV20-1,NA
CSVGWPGMNTEAFF,TGCAGCGTTGGTTGGCCTGGGATGAACACTGAAGCTTTCTTT,TRBJ1-1,few,TRBV29-1,NA
CASSLEGSHPDTQYF,TGTGCCAGCAGCTTAGAGGGCAGTCACCCAGATACGCAGTATTTT,TRBJ2-3,NA,TRBV7-2,NA
CAISVGAGGHGYTF,TGTGCCATCAGTGTTGGTGCAGGGGGCCATGGCTACACCTTC,TRBJ1-2,NA,TRBV10-3,TRBD1
CASSLRGQASNQPQHF,TGTGCCAGCAGTTTAAGGGGACAGGCAAGCAATCAGCCCCAGCATTTT,TRBJ1-5,NA,TRBV12-3/TRBV12-4,TRBD1
CASSLEVLGGNSPLHF,TGTGCCAGCAGCTTAGAGGTCCTTGGAGGTAATTCACCCCTCCACTTT,TRBJ1-6,NA,TRBV7-2,NA
CASSQDVGEAKNIQYF,TGCGCCAGCAGCCAAGATGTTGGAGAAGCCAAAAACATTCAGTACTTC,TRBJ2-4,NA,TRBV4-1,NA
CASSFYSDTQYF,TGTGCCAGCAGTTTCTACAGCGATACGCAGTATTTT,TRBJ2-3,many,TRBV7-6,NA
CASSQGHKGNEQYF,TGCGCCAGCAGCCAAGGTCACAAGGGTAACGAGCAGTACTTC,TRBJ2-7,NA,TRBV4-1,NA